These 2 T cell receptor beta chains were all obtained from the same sample, sequenced in a study of Graves' ophthalmopathy and Graves' hyperthyroidism. Amplifying from RNA transcripts, the study obtained TCR beta CDR3 regions. An initial RT-PCR round employing HTBI primers preceded a second-round multiplex PCR. Each CDR3 protein is one row after TCRdb ran MiXCR on the multiplex PCR reads. The sample has approximately 210,000 distinct CDR3 sequences; just under 30% are singletons. The specimen sequenced was peripheral blood. The receptors come from a man between 45 and 60 years old with Graves' ophthalmopathy.

There are many counts of this clonotype. V is TRBV28 and J is TRBJ2-7; 7 bases are a match to TRBD1. CDR3 length equals 15 residues. The J segment lost 6 bases and the V segment lost 7 bases, leaving 15 bases of the junction unmatched. From germline, CDR1 is MDHEN and CDR2 SYDVKM. DNA for the CDR3: TGTGCCAGCATGGGCTTAAGGGGGCTCCGGGGCGAGCAGTACTTC. Translated: CASMGLRGLRGEQYF.

This clonotype was observed at least ten times. The chain combines TRBV12-3 or TRBV12-4 with TRBJ2-2; unclear D gene. Trimming removed 5 bases at V and 7 bases at J, with 8 bases between. The CDR3 covers 12 residues. The CDR3 region is CASSLGSGELFF. In nucleotides, the CDR3 is TGTGCCAGCAGTCTAGGAAGCGGGGAGCTGTTTTTT.